One and the same sample provided the 27 T cell receptor beta chains below, sequenced in a study of CD8+ T cells in alopecia areata. Sequencing templates came from extracted RNA that was reverse transcribed into cDNA. TCRdb's copy holds only in-frame clones and misses some; the assay was immunoSEQ multiplex PCR. Of some 99,000 clones listed, nearly 45% are singletons. The sample consisted of CD4+ T cells sorted from blood. Receptor source: a human donor with alopecia areata.

This clone was observed a handful of times. The J gene is TRBJ2-2, the V gene TRBV5-1; perhaps TRBD1 as D (6 bases). The V gene lost 4 bases and the J gene lost 0 bases, with 13 bases spanning the gap. This CDR3 is built from 16 residues. The germline V gene has CDR1 SGHRS and CDR2 YFSETQ. In DNA, the CDR3 is TGCGCCAGCAGCATGGACAGCCTTTCGAACACCGGGGAGCTGTTTTTT. Its protein is CASSMDSLSNTGELFF.

This clone was seen a handful of times. J is TRBJ2-6 and V is TRBV29-1; D call uncertain. The CDR3 is 13 amino acids. CDR1 and CDR2 from the germline V gene are SQVTM and ANQGSEA. V lost 4 bases and J lost 8, with 12 bases in between. The CDR3 spells CSVAAQFTNVLTF. The CDR3, as DNA: TGCAGCGTTGCTGCGCAGTTTACCAACGTCCTGACTTTC.

This clone was counted only a few times. V and J are TRBV6-5 and TRBJ2-1, with TRBD2 matching over 7 bases. The CDR3 spans 15 residues. The junction had 6 bases not matched to a gene; V was cut back by 7 bases and J by 0 bases. Germline CDR1 MNHEY, CDR2 SVGAGI. The CDR3 here is CASKEAGFSYNEQFF. CDR3 sequence (DNA): TGTGCCAGCAAGGAAGCGGGGTTCTCCTACAATGAGCAGTTCTTC.

The J gene is TRBJ2-1, the V gene TRBV29-1; possible D gene TRBD1, 5 bases. Per the germline V gene, CDR1 is SQVTM and CDR2 is ANQGSEA. The CDR3 is 14 residues long. V was trimmed by 5 bases and J by 8 bases, leaving 19 bases between them. CDR3 loop: CSVQGQETIDEQFF. The CDR3 DNA reads as TGCAGCGTTCAGGGCCAGGAGACAATCGATGAGCAGTTCTTC.

The chain carries TRBV29-1 and TRBJ2-2; possibly TRBD2 for D (5 bases). The V and J ends lost 4 bases and 6 bases respectively, with 9 bases between them. CDR1 SQVTM and CDR2 ANQGSEA come from the germline V gene. The CDR3 is 12 amino acids. The CDR3 DNA follows: TGCAGCGTTGGTTTGGGAGCCGGGGAGCTGTTTTTT. Protein: CSVGLGAGELFF.

CDR3 in DNA: TGTGCCTGGAGGGGCACAGATACGCAGTATTTT. Translating it yields CAWRGTDTQYF. The chain carries TRBV30 and TRBJ2-3; D gene unclear. This CDR3 comprises 11 residues. Germline V lookup: CDR1 GTSNPN, CDR2 SVGIG (reference sequence). The V end was cut by 3 bases, the J end by 1 base, with 2 bases between.

This chain joins TRBV12-5 and TRBJ1-6; 7 positions match TRBD1. After removal of 6 bases from V and 5 bases from J, the junction contained 4 bases not matched to a gene. CDR1 LGHNT and CDR2 FRNRAP come from the germline V gene. The CDR3 runs to 14 residues. The DNA for the CDR3 is TGTGCTAGTGGCCCGGGACAGCATAATTCACCCCTCCACTTT. Its translation is CASGPGQHNSPLHF.

J is TRBJ2-3 and V is TRBV15; the D gene is possibly TRBD2 (6 bases). With 0 bases removed from V and 7 bases from J, the gap between germline ends came to 8 bases. The V gene's germline CDR1 is LNHNV and CDR2 YYDKDF (reference sequence). This CDR3 has 13 residues. In nucleotides, the CDR3 is TGTGCCACCAGCAGAGAGGAGGGGAATACGCAGTATTTT. Translation gives CATSREEGNTQYF.

This chain uses TRBV25-1 with TRBJ2-2, with 7 bases matching TRBD2. J lost 6 bases, V lost 2 bases, and 0 bases had no gene match. The CDR3 contains 13 residues. The V gene's germline CDR1 is MGHDK and CDR2 SYGVNS. The CDR3 loop is CASSERGAGELFF. For the CDR3, the DNA is TGTGCCAGCAGTGAACGGGGGGCCGGGGAGCTGTTTTTT.

This chain joins TRBV11-2 and TRBJ2-7, with D hard to call. The V end lost 5 bases, the J end lost 6 bases, and 17 bases lay between the germline ends. CDR3 size: 14 residues. Germline CDR1 is SGHAT and CDR2 is FQNNGV. CDR3 DNA sequence: TGTGCCAGCAGCCCTTTTAGAGGACCGTCCGAGCAGTACTTC. Its protein product is CASSPFRGPSEQYF. Combining the CDR3 with reference TRBV11-2 and TRBJ2-7 gives the whole variable domain EAGVAQSPRYKIIEKRQSVAFWCNPISGHATLYWYQQILGQGPKLLIQFQNNGVVDDSQLPKDRFSAERLKGVDSTLKIQPAKLEDSAVYLCASSPFRGPSEQYFGPGTRLTVT.

This rearrangement joins TRBV28 to TRBJ1-5; TRBD1 is a possible D gene (5 bases). V was clipped by 6 bases and J by 6 bases, with 12 bases between them. CDR1 and CDR2 from the germline V gene are MDHEN and SYDVKM. This CDR3 spans 13 amino acids. The CDR3 nucleotides read TGTGCCAGCAGGCCGCTTGGGGGTCAGCCCCAGCATTTT. The encoded protein is CASRPLGGQPQHF.

This clone appeared a few times. V and J are TRBV6-6 and TRBJ2-7, with unresolved D. CDR1 is MNHNY, CDR2 SVGAGI, per germline (reference sequence). The CDR3 runs to 12 residues. V was cut by 6 bases and J by 3 bases, with 9 bases left in between. CDR3 nucleotide sequence: TGTGCCAGCAGAGAAGGAGACTACGAGCAGTACTTC. It specifies CASREGDYEQYF.

As DNA, the CDR3 is TGCGCCAGCAGCCAAGAGGGCAGGGGGGAAGAGACCCAGTACTTC. Protein: CASSQEGRGEETQYF. The V call is TRBV4-3, the J call TRBJ2-5; tentative D call: TRBD1 (7 bases). The CDR3 has 15 residues. V dropped 0 bases and J dropped 3 bases, with 11 bases sitting between them. CDR1 and CDR2 (germline): LGHNA, YSLEER.

V is TRBV29-1 and J is TRBJ2-7, with D possibly being TRBD1 (8 bases). V lost 7 bases, J lost 7 bases, and 32 bases lay in between. The V gene's germline CDR1 is SQVTM and CDR2 ANQGSEA. The CDR3 has 17 amino acids. CDR3 sequence: CSATGGGSGLYRGEQYF. CDR3 bases: TGCAGCGCCACCGGCGGGGGATCCGGGTTATACAGGGGGGAGCAGTACTTC.

The V call is TRBV4-3, the J call TRBJ2-2; D unclear. The CDR3 consists of 15 residues. Trimming took off 0 bases at V and 5 bases at J, with 10 bases between the two ends. Germline CDR1 reads LGHNA; CDR2 reads YSLEER. The CDR3 nucleotides read TGCGCCAGCAGCCAAGAGTTGCAGCCTACCGGGGAGCTGTTTTTT. Translation gives CASSQELQPTGELFF.

This clone was counted many times. The chain's CDR3 is CASSQDRGPNYGYTF. The CDR3 DNA sequence: TGTGCCAGCAGCCAAGACAGGGGACCAAACTATGGCTACACCTTC. The V call is TRBV14, the J call TRBJ1-2; D might be TRBD1 (6 bases). V was shortened by 0 bases and J by 2 bases, with 10 bases between the two germline ends. The CDR3 totals 15 residues. CDR1 and CDR2 from the germline V gene are SGHDN and FVKESK.

In regard to this clone: Other DNA sequences of this sample code for an identical CDR3. The J gene is TRBJ2-5, the V gene TRBV29-1, with D possibly matching TRBD2 (5 bases). Trimming stripped 4 bases from V and 5 bases from J, with 5 bases between. Germline CDR1 is SQVTM and CDR2 is ANQGSEA. The CDR3 contains 10 residues. DNA for the CDR3: TGCAGCGTTGGGGAGGAGACCCAGTACTTC. Translating gives CSVGEETQYF.

The chain carries TRBV28 and TRBJ2-7; D possibly uses TRBD1 or TRBD2 (6 bases each). Germline V gives CDR1 MDHEN, CDR2 SYDVKM. This CDR3 is built from 13 residues. Trimming stripped 8 bases from V and 2 bases from J, with 13 bases between. The CDR3 sequence is CASHRGRTYEQYF. For the CDR3, the DNA is TGTGCCAGCCATAGGGGGAGGACCTACGAGCAGTACTTC.

This chain joins TRBV2 and TRBJ2-2, with D unresolved. Germline lookup yields CDR1 SNHLY and CDR2 FYNNEI. This CDR3 is built from 13 residues. The ends were cut back, 6 bases at V and 7 bases at J, with 12 bases in the middle. The CDR3 is CASRPQGIGELFF. CDR3 bases: TGTGCCAGCAGACCACAAGGGATCGGGGAGCTGTTTTTT.

A few counts support this clone. The chain carries TRBV29-1 and TRBJ2-4; TRBD2 might be the D (5 bases). Germline V gives CDR1 SQVTM, CDR2 ANQGSEA. The length of the CDR3 is 11 residues. With 7 bases removed from V and 9 bases from J, the gap between germline ends came to 13 bases. CDR3 sequence (DNA): TGCAGCGCCGGGATAAACGGCATTCAGTACTTC. The encoded protein is CSAGINGIQYF.

V is TRBV28 and J is TRBJ2-7; D is perhaps TRBD2 (6 bases). Germline lookup yields CDR1 MDHEN and CDR2 SYDVKM. The CDR3 extends over 13 amino acids. V was shortened by 10 bases and J by 5 bases, with 18 bases between the two germline ends. The CDR3 sequence is CATPLAGPNEQYF. The CDR3 DNA sequence: TGTGCCACCCCGCTGGCGGGGCCTAACGAGCAGTACTTC. The full variable domain, rest sourced from reference TRBV28 and TRBJ2-7, is DVKVTQSSRYLVKRTGEKVFLECVQDMDHENMFWYRQDPGLGLRLIYFSYDVKMKEKGDIPEGYSVSREKKERFSLILESASTNQTSMYLCATPLAGPNEQYFGPGTRLTVT.

The table lists this clone with a few counts. The chain recombines TRBV28 with TRBJ2-7, with 9 bases lining up with TRBD1. Trimming took 6 bases from V and 4 from J; bases not matched to a gene: 10. This CDR3 is built from 15 residues. Germline CDR1 and CDR2: MDHEN and SYDVKM. For the CDR3, the DNA is TGTGCCAGCAGGACAACAGGGGGCTCTGAGTACGAGCAGTACTTC. Its translation: CASRTTGGSEYEQYF.

As to this clone: Other DNA sequences in this specimen translate into the identical CDR3. This rearrangement joins TRBV5-1 to TRBJ2-3; the match to TRBD2 covers 8 bases. The trim removed 3 bases at V and 0 bases at J, leaving 0 bases unmatched. The CDR3 is 14 amino acids. Germline V CDR1 and CDR2: SGHRS, YFSETQ. For the CDR3, the DNA is TGCGCCAGCAGCTCTAGCGGGAGCACAGATACGCAGTATTTT. This encodes CASSSSGSTDTQYF.

V is TRBV7-2 and J is TRBJ2-5; TRBD2 matches at 12 bases. The CDR3 extends over 16 amino acids. CDR1 is SGHTA and CDR2 is FQGNSA in the germline V gene. The ends lost 5 bases at V and 2 bases at J; junction bases unmatched: 6. The CDR3 nucleotides are TGTGCCAGCAGCCCGGGGACTAGCGGGCGTCAAGAGACCCAGTACTTC. Its protein is CASSPGTSGRQETQYF.

This clone came up a few times. This sequence joins TRBV4-2 and TRBJ2-7; D remains ambiguous. The V end lost 0 bases, the J end lost 2 bases, and 8 bases lay between the germline ends. This CDR3 contains 14 residues. In germline, CDR1 is LGHNA, CDR2 YNFKEQ. CDR3 in amino acids: CASSQDIGPYEQYF. CDR3 DNA sequence: TGTGCCAGCAGCCAAGACATCGGGCCCTACGAGCAGTACTTC.

This clone appeared a few times. J is TRBJ2-7 and V is TRBV29-1; TRBD1 aligns across 9 bases. Germline V lookup: CDR1 SQVTM, CDR2 ANQGSEA. The CDR3 covers 13 residues. The CDR3, as DNA: TGCGCAGCCCTGGGACAGGGAGCCGACGAGCAGTACTTC. Protein sequence: CAALGQGADEQYF.

The chain links TRBV30 to TRBJ1-2; tentatively, D is TRBD1 (6 bases). The CDR3 has 13 amino acids. The germline V gene encodes CDR1 GTSNPN and CDR2 SVGIG (reference sequence). Trimming shortened V by 4 bases and J by 5 bases, and 14 bases separated the two germline ends. The CDR3 bases are TGTGCCTGGACCCCCGACAGGCCATATGGCTACACCTTC. Translated: CAWTPDRPYGYTF. The complete variable domain, with remaining parts taken from reference TRBV30 and TRBJ1-2, reads SQTIHQWPATLVQPVGSPLSLECTVEGTSNPNLYWYRQAAGRGLQLLFYSVGIGQISSEVPQNLSASRPQDRQFILSSKKLLLSDSGFYLCAWTPDRPYGYTFGSGTRLTVV.